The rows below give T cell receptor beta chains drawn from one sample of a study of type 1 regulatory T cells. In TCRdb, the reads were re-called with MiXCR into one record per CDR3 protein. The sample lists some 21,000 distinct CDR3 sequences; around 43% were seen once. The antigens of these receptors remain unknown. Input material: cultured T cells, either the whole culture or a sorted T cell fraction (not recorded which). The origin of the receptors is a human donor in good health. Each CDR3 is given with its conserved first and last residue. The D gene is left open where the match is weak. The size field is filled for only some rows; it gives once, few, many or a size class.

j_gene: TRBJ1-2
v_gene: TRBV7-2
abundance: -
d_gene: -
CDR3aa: CASSLDPGSYGYTF

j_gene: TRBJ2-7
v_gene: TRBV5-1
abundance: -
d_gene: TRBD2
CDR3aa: CASSLGLLAGGWGHEQYF

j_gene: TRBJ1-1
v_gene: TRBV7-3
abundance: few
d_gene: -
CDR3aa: CASSLSPGSTEAFF

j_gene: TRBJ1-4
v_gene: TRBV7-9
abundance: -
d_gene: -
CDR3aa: CASSSQGSNEKLFF

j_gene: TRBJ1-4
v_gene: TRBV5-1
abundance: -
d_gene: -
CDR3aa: CASSLFGGNTNEKLFF

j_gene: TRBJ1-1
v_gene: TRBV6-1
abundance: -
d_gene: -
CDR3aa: CASTGSRSFEAFF

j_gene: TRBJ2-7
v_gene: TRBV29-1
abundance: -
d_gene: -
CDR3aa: CSVEDGSLGSYEQYF

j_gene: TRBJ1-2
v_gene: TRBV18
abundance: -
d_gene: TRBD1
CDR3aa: CASSPLRQGDGYTF

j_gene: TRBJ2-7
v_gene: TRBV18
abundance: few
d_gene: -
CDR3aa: CASSRYEQYF

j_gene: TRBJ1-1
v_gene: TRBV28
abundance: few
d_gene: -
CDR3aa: CASSLLARSTEAFF

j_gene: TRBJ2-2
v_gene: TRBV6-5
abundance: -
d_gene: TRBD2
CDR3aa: CASKSSSGGQTTGELFF

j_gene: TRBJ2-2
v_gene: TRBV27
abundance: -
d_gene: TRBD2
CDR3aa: CASSLSRGVGELFF

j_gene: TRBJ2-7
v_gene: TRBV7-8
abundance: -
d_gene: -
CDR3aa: CASSLGDGSYEQYF

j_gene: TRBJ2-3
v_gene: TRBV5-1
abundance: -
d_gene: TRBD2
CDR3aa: CASSRPASGATTDTQYF

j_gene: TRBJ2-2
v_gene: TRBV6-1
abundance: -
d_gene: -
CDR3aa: CASSEVNRKTGELFF

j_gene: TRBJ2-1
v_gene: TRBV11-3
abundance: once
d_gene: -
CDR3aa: CASASSYNEQFF

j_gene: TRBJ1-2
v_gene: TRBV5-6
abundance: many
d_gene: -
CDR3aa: CASSFPMGGGYTF

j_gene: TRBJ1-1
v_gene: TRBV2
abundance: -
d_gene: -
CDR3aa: CTSSTLGRTTEAFF

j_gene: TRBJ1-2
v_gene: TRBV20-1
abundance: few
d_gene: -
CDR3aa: CSATVPDGYGYTF

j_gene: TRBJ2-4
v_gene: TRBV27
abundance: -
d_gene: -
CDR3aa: CASSTLAAKNIQYF

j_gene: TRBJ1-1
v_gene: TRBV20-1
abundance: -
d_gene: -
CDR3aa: CSANRPSEAFF

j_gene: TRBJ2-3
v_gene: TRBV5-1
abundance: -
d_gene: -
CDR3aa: CASSLGGSMDTQYF

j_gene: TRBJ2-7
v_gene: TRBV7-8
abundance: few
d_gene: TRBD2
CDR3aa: CASSLVSSGENSEQYF

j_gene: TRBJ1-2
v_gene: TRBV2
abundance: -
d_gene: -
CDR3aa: CASGQNGYTF

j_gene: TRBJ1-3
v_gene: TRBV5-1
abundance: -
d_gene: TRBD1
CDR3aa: CASRLTGTGAGNTIYF

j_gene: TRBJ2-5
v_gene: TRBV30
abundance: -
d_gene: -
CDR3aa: CAAHRGPGSQYF

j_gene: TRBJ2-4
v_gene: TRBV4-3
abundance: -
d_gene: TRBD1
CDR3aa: CASSTGQDAENIQYF

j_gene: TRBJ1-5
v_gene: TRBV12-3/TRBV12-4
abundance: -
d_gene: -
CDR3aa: CASSLKGSNQPQHF

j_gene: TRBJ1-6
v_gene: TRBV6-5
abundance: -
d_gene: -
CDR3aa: CASSSNPLSSAYNSPLHF

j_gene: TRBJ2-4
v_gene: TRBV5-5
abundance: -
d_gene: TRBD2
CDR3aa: CASSPGLVGTKNIQYF

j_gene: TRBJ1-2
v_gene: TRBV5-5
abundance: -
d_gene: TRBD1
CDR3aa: CASRRTGPLGYGYTF